This TCR beta chain appears in the sequencing data of a study of lymphopenia after photon versus proton radiotherapy. The germline gives CDR1 SGHNT, CDR2 YYREEE (reference sequence). This CDR3 is built from 14 residues. J was trimmed by 0 bases and V by 5 bases; bases with no gene match: 5. The data were produced by immunoSEQ multiplex PCR, yet TCRdb's version contains in-frame clones alone and is incomplete. The table lists approximately 160,000 clones, about 88% of them singletons, with around 4.6% in the top ten. The material was peripheral blood, obtained from a patient treated with photon-based radiotherapy. This TCR was recovered from a man aged 45-60 years with gastric cancer. This chain uses TRBV5-4 with TRBJ2-7, with 7 bases that match TRBD2. Written as DNA, the CDR3 is TGTGCCAGCAGTTGGGAGGGCAACTCCTACGAGCAGTACTTC. Residues: CASSWEGNSYEQYF.